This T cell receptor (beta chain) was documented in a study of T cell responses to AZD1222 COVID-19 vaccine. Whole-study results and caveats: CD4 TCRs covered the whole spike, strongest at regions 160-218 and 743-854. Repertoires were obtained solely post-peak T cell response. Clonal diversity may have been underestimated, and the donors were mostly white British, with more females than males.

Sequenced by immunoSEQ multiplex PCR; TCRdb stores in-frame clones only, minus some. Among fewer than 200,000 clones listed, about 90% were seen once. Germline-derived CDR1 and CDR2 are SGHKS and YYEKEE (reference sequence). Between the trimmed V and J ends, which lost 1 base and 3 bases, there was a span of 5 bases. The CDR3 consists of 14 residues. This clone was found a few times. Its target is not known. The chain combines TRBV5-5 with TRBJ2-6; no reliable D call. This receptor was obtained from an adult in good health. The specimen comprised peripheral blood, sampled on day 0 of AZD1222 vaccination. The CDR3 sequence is CASSLTGGANVLTF. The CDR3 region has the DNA TGTGCCAGCAGCTTGACTGGTGGGGCCAACGTCCTGACTTTC.